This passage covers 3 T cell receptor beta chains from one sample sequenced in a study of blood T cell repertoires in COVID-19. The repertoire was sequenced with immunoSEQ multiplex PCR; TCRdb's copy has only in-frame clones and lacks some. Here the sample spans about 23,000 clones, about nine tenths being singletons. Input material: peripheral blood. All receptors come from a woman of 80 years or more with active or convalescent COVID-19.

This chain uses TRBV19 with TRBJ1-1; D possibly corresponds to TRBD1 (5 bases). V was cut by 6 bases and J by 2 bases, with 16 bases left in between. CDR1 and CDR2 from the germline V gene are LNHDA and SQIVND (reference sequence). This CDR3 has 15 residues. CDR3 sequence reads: CASRLTGPGNTEAFF. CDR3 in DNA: TGTGCCAGTAGGCTAACAGGCCCCGGTAACACTGAAGCTTTCTTT. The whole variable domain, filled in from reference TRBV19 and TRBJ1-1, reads DGGITQSPKYLFRKEGQNVTLSCEQNLNHDAMYWYRQDPGQGLRLIYYSQIVNDFQKGDIAEGYSVSREKKESFPLTVTSAQKNPTAFYLCASRLTGPGNTEAFFGQGTRLTVV.

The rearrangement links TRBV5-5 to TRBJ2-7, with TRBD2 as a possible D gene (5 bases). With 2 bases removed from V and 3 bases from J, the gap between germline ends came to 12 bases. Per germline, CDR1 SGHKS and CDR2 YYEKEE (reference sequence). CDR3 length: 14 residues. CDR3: CASSFFEGSYEQYF. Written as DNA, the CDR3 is TGTGCCAGCAGCTTCTTCGAGGGCAGCTACGAGCAGTACTTC.

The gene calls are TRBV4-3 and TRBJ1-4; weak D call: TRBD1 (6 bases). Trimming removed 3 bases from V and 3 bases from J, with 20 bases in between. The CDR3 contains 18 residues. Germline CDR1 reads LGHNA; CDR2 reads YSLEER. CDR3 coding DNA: TGCGCCAGCAGCCATCAGGGGCTCTCAACGCGCCCTAATGAAAAACTGTTTTTT. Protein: CASSHQGLSTRPNEKLFF.